This TCR beta chain was documented in a study of cytomegalovirus exposure and HLA in healthy donors. Study outcomes and limitations: Segments of the TCR beta V type were, in most cases, productive about 87% or about 30% of the time in an earlier analysis. Among TCR beta chains, those listed as cytomegalovirus-associated numbered around 160.

As concerns this clone: The target antigen is unknown.

PCR used 60 Vbeta primers and 13 Jbeta primers. Data came from immunoSEQ multiplex PCR; TCRdb stores just in-frame clones and leaves some out. The data hold about 110,000 clones, with under 80% observed a single time. The sequence was collected from a man aged 55 to 69 in good health and CMV-seronegative. Input material: PBMCs.

CDR3 residues: CASSQSSGETF. CDR3 DNA sequence: TGCGCCAGCAGTCAATCTTCCGGTGAGACCTTC. The V call is TRBV23-1, the J call TRBJ1-2; D gene uncertain. TRBV23-1 is noted as an ORF with a role that remains uncertain. CDR3 length equals 11 residues. Trimming removed 0 bases at V and 14 bases at J, with 10 bases between.